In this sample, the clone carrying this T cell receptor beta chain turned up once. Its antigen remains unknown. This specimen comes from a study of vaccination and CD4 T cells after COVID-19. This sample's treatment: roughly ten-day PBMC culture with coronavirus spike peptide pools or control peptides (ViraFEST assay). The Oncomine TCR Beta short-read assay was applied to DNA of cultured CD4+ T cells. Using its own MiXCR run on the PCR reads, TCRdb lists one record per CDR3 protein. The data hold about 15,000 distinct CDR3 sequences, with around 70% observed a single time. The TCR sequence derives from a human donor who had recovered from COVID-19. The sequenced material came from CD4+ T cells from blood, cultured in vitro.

CDR3 amino acids: CASSTLVGSTQHF. CDR3 nucleotides: TGTGCCAGCAGCACCCTCGTCGGGTCGACCCAGCATTTT. The genes are TRBV7-9 and TRBJ1-5; D unclear. V dropped 5 bases and J dropped 11 bases, with 16 bases sitting between them. Germline V gene data show CDR1 as SEHNR and CDR2 as FQNEAQ (reference sequence). This CDR3 is 13 amino acids long.